One sample yielded the 30 T cell receptor beta chains listed below, sequenced in a study of cytomegalovirus exposure and HLA in healthy donors. In the PCR, 60 Vbeta and 13 Jbeta primers were used. Assay used: immunoSEQ multiplex PCR; TCRdb lists only in-frame clones, some missing. The data show roughly 110,000 clones, 70% to 80% seen once. The sample was PBMCs. The receptors originated from a woman aged 40 to 50 in good health and CMV-seropositive.

This chain connects TRBV30 to TRBJ2-3; TRBD2 agrees at 12 bases. Germline CDR1 GTSNPN, CDR2 SVGIG (reference sequence). The CDR3 has 16 residues. Unmatched junction bases numbered 7, after V lost 4 bases and J lost 2 bases. CDR3 nucleotide sequence: TGTGCCTGGAATAAAGGACTAGCGGGGACCACAGATACGCAGTATTTT. It translates to CAWNKGLAGTTDTQYF. Drawing the rest from reference TRBV30 and TRBJ2-3, the complete variable domain is SQTIHQWPATLVQPVGSPLSLECTVEGTSNPNLYWYRQAAGRGLQLLFYSVGIGQISSEVPQNLSASRPQDRQFILSSKKLLLSDSGFYLCAWNKGLAGTTDTQYFGPGTRLTVL.

V usage is TRBV11-3 and J usage is TRBJ1-4; D is undetermined. The CDR3 has 12 residues. Germline CDR1 reads SGHNT; CDR2 reads YENEEA. V dropped 5 bases and J dropped 10 bases, with 11 bases sitting between them. The CDR3 loop is CASSIHLGKLFF. The CDR3 DNA reads TGTGCCAGCAGCATCCACCTAGGAAAACTGTTTTTT.

The chain employs TRBV13 and TRBJ2-3; 11 bases align to TRBD2. With 7 bases clipped from V and 4 bases from J, the junction kept 4 bases outside the gene matches. This CDR3 spans 14 amino acids. Germline lookup yields CDR1 PRHDT and CDR2 FYEKMQ (reference sequence). The CDR3 loop is CASNPGLAADTQYF. The CDR3 DNA is TGTGCCAGCAACCCGGGACTAGCGGCAGATACGCAGTATTTT.

For this clone: Germline is not matched at one junction end, which may reflect a read error. The chain is built from TRBV7-9 and TRBJ2-3; a weak D match, TRBD2 (6 bases). CDR3 size: 16 residues. CDR1 and CDR2 (germline): SEHNR, FQNEAQ (reference sequence). This chain's CDR3 is CSSSLGQSRETDTQYF. CDR3 nucleotides: TGTTCCAGCAGCTTGGGGCAATCCCGGGAGACAGATACGCAGTATTTT.

This chain uses TRBV7-3 with TRBJ2-2, with D possibly matching TRBD1 (6 bases). This CDR3 is built from 14 residues. Germline CDR1 and CDR2: SGHTA and FQGTGA. V was trimmed by 5 bases and J by 4 bases, leaving 11 bases between them. In DNA form, the CDR3 reads TGTGCCAGCAGCGGTATCAGGGGCACCGGGGAGCTGTTTTTT. It encodes CASSGIRGTGELFF. The whole variable domain, remainder taken from reference TRBV7-3 and TRBJ2-2, is GAGVSQTPSNKVTEKGKYVELRCDPISGHTALYWYRQSLGQGPEFLIYFQGTGAADDSGLPNDRFFAVRPEGSVSTLKIQRTERGDSAVYLCASSGIRGTGELFFGEGSRLTVL.

The chain uses TRBV7-3 and TRBJ2-1; D not resolved. V gave up 3 bases and J gave up 4 bases, with 4 bases separating them. The CDR3 length is 12 residues. Per germline, CDR1 SGHTA and CDR2 FQGTGA. The CDR3 sequence is CASSFSYNEQFF. The CDR3 nucleotides are TGTGCCAGCAGCTTCTCTTACAATGAGCAGTTCTTC.

CDR3 residues: CASLRRGWGTDTQYF. The CDR3 nucleotides are TGTGCCAGCTTGAGGCGGGGGTGGGGCACAGATACGCAGTATTTT. V usage is TRBV6-5 and J usage is TRBJ2-3, with 7 bases matching TRBD2. This CDR3 contains 15 residues. Germline CDR1 reads MNHEY; CDR2 reads SVGAGI. V was clipped by 8 bases and J by 1 base; unmatched bases: 9.

This clone was seen a single time. This chain links TRBV7-8 with TRBJ2-5; D is unclear. Germline V gene sequence: CDR1 SGHVS, CDR2 FQNEAQ. The CDR3 has 11 amino acids. Trimming cost V 4 bases and J 5 bases, with 5 bases left between them. CDR3 protein: CASSSVETQYF. The CDR3 DNA reads TGTGCCAGCAGCTCCGTTGAGACCCAGTACTTC. The entire variable domain, with the rest obtained from reference TRBV7-8 and TRBJ2-5, is as follows: GAGVSQSPRYKVAKRGQDVALRCDPISGHVSLFWYQQALGQGPEFLTYFQNEAQLDKSGLPSDRFFAERPEGSVSTLKIQRTQQEDSAVYLCASSSVETQYFGPGTRLLVL.

The V call is TRBV2, the J call TRBJ1-5; 11 nucleotides match TRBD1. Trimming took 6 bases from V and 1 from J; bases not matched to a gene: 2. Germline-derived CDR1 and CDR2 are SNHLY and FYNNEI. The CDR3 is 15 residues long. The CDR3 here is CASSGTGGSNQPQHF. In nucleotides, the CDR3 is TGTGCCAGCAGCGGGACAGGGGGGAGCAATCAGCCCCAGCATTTT.

Written as DNA, the CDR3 is TGTGCCAGTATGGGACAGGCCGACACCGGGGAGCTGTTTTTT. Its protein is CASMGQADTGELFF. The chain combines TRBV19 with TRBJ2-2; 8 bases map to TRBD1. The J segment lost 3 bases and the V segment lost 7 bases, leaving 4 bases of the junction unmatched. This CDR3 is built from 14 residues. CDR1 and CDR2 from the germline V gene are LNHDA and SQIVND (reference sequence).

The gene calls are TRBV2 and TRBJ1-5; 8 positions match TRBD1. This CDR3 contains 14 residues. Germline V gene lookup returns CDR1 SNHLY and CDR2 FYNNEI. With V trimmed by 5 bases and J by 6 bases, 6 bases remained unmatched. The CDR3 protein is CASSKRGQAQPQHF. The CDR3 DNA follows: TGTGCCAGCAGTAAACGGGGACAGGCTCAGCCCCAGCATTTT. The full variable domain, completed using reference TRBV2 and TRBJ1-5, is EPEVTQTPSHQVTQMGQEVILRCVPISNHLYFYWYRQILGQKVEFLVSFYNNEISEKSEIFDDQFSVERPDGSNFTLKIRSTKLEDSAMYFCASSKRGQAQPQHFGDGTRLSIL.

The chain employs TRBV11-1 and TRBJ2-1; 9 nucleotides line up with TRBD1. The V gene's germline CDR1 is SGHAT and CDR2 FQDESV (reference sequence). The CDR3 length is 17 residues. V trimming: 5 bases; J trimming: 1 base; junction bases outside the gene matches: 9. In DNA, the CDR3 is TGTGCCAGCAGCCCACCACAGGGGGCTAGATCCTACAATGAGCAGTTCTTC. This gives the protein CASSPPQGARSYNEQFF.

The rearrangement joins TRBV7-3 to TRBJ1-1; the match to TRBD1 covers 9 bases. CDR1 SGHTA and CDR2 FQGTGA come from the germline V gene. The CDR3 consists of 13 residues. The V gene end was trimmed by 5 bases and the J gene end by 11 bases; junction bases not matched to a gene: 9. In DNA, the CDR3 is TGTGCCAGCAGCCCCCGGACAGGGGATGTCGCTTTCTTT. It translates to CASSPRTGDVAFF.

The chain uses TRBV10-2 and TRBJ2-3, with 9 bases aligning to TRBD1. CDR1 WSHSY and CDR2 SAAADI come from the germline V gene. The junction had 16 bases not matched to a gene; V was cut back by 6 bases and J by 3 bases. The CDR3 extends over 18 amino acids. The CDR3 DNA reads TGCGCCAGCAGCCCCGGGACAGGGTATAGGAAGGGGACAGATACGCAGTATTTT. As protein: CASSPGTGYRKGTDTQYF.

V is TRBV4-2 and J is TRBJ1-1; the D is unclear. This CDR3 contains 16 residues. V lost 1 base and J lost 3, with 15 bases in between. The germline gives CDR1 LGHNA, CDR2 YNFKEQ. In DNA, the CDR3 is TGTGCCAGCAGCCAAGGCCCCGGGAGGTCGGACACTGAAGCTTTCTTT. Protein sequence: CASSQGPGRSDTEAFF.

CDR3 in amino acids: CASSLVEGMDEQYF. The DNA of the CDR3 is TGTGCCAGCAGCTTAGTGGAGGGGATGGACGAGCAGTACTTC. The chain has TRBV7-9 and TRBJ2-7; tentatively, D is TRBD2 (6 bases). The CDR3 runs 14 residues. V lost 1 base and J lost 5, with 12 bases in between. Germline assignment: CDR1 SEHNR and CDR2 FQNEAQ (reference sequence).

This rearrangement joins TRBV7-2 to TRBJ2-5; D is unresolved. Per germline, CDR1 SGHTA and CDR2 FQGNSA. The CDR3 contains 15 residues. The germline V and J ends were trimmed by 1 base and 3 bases, with 12 bases remaining between them. In DNA, the CDR3 is TGTGCCAGCAGCTTAGATTATAACTCGAAAGAGACCCAGTACTTC. Translated: CASSLDYNSKETQYF.

V gene TRBV28 combines with J gene TRBJ2-7; 8 nucleotides align to TRBD1. The germline V gene encodes CDR1 MDHEN and CDR2 SYDVKM. The ends lost 4 bases at V and 5 bases at J; junction bases unmatched: 13. The CDR3 is made up of 16 amino acids. The CDR3 bases are TGTGCCAGCAGTTCGCCACAGGGGGGACAGGAGGACGAGCAGTACTTC. Protein: CASSSPQGGQEDEQYF.

This clone was seen more than once but under ten times. This chain uses TRBV6-5 with TRBJ1-5; D is unresolved. Per the germline V gene, CDR1 is MNHEY and CDR2 is SVGAGI. The length of the CDR3 is 15 residues. Trimming took 0 bases from V and 2 from J, leaving 8 bases between them. CDR3: CASSYSGSGNQPQHF. In DNA, the CDR3 is TGTGCCAGCAGTTACTCGGGGAGCGGCAATCAGCCCCAGCATTTT.

The chain employs TRBV19 and TRBJ1-4, with no clear D. The ends were cut back, 3 bases at V and 7 bases at J, with 12 bases in the middle. The CDR3 contains 14 residues. The V gene's germline CDR1 is LNHDA and CDR2 SQIVND (reference sequence). Here the CDR3 reads CASSIRRAGEKLFF. The CDR3 nucleotides are TGTGCCAGTAGTATTCGGCGGGCAGGTGAAAAACTGTTTTTT.

The chain uses TRBV25-1 and TRBJ1-4; D may be TRBD1 (6 bases). Germline V CDR1 and CDR2: MGHDK, SYGVNS. V was cut by 3 bases and J by 4 bases, with 12 bases left in between. The CDR3 totals 15 residues. CDR3 nucleotide sequence: TGTGCCAGCAGTGATGGGGGCGCGGGTAATGAAAAACTGTTTTTT. Amino acids: CASSDGGAGNEKLFF.

This clone came up a few times. This rearrangement joins TRBV11-1 to TRBJ1-1, with 8 bases fitting TRBD1. CDR1 and CDR2 from the germline V gene are SGHAT and FQDESV (reference sequence). The trim removed 4 bases at V and 0 bases at J, leaving 4 bases unmatched. This CDR3 contains 15 residues. DNA for the CDR3: TGTGCCAGCAGCTCCCAGGGGGCTATGAACACTGAAGCTTTCTTT. It encodes CASSSQGAMNTEAFF. Looking up the rest from reference TRBV11-1 and TRBJ1-1 gives the full variable domain: EAEVAQSPRYKITEKSQAVAFWCDPISGHATLYWYRQILGQGPELLVQFQDESVVDDSQLPKDRFSAERLKGVDSTLKIQPAELGDSAMYLCASSSQGAMNTEAFFGQGTRLTVV.

The chain recombines TRBV14 with TRBJ2-7; 8 bases map to TRBD1. V shed 5 bases, J shed 1 base, and the junction held 4 bases outside the gene matches. Germline V lookup: CDR1 SGHDN, CDR2 FVKESK. The CDR3 length is 14 residues. The CDR3 region has the DNA TGTGCCAGCAGCTCCCGACAGGGGTCCTACGAGCAGTACTTC. It yields the protein CASSSRQGSYEQYF. The full variable domain, completed using reference TRBV14 and TRBJ2-7, is EAGVTQFPSHSVIEKGQTVTLRCDPISGHDNLYWYRRVMGKEIKFLLHFVKESKQDESGMPNNRFLAERTGGTYSTLKVQPAELEDSGVYFCASSSRQGSYEQYFGPGTRLTVT.

CDR3: CASSPTGLIAKNIQYF. DNA for the CDR3: TGTGCCAGCTCACCGACAGGGTTGATAGCCAAAAACATTCAGTACTTC. The chain uses TRBV18 and TRBJ2-4; 7 nucleotides agree with TRBD1. The CDR3 contains 16 residues. Trimming at V came to 3 bases and at J to 0 bases, leaving 5 bases not matched to a gene. Germline values: CDR1 KGHSH, CDR2 LQKENI.

The rearrangement links TRBV5-1 to TRBJ2-5; D remains unclear. The CDR3 runs to 14 residues. The V end lost 0 bases, the J end lost 2 bases, and 8 bases lay between the germline ends. CDR1 is SGHRS and CDR2 is YFSETQ in the germline V gene. CDR3: CASSLGVSQETQYF. As DNA, the CDR3 is TGCGCCAGCAGCTTGGGAGTCTCTCAAGAGACCCAGTACTTC. The variable domain in full, completed from reference TRBV5-1 and TRBJ2-5, reads KAGVTQTPRYLIKTRGQQVTLSCSPISGHRSVSWYQQTPGQGLQFLFEYFSETQRNKGNFPGRFSGRQFSNSRSEMNVSTLELGDSALYLCASSLGVSQETQYFGPGTRLLVL.

The chain has TRBV18 and TRBJ1-5, with 7 positions matching TRBD1. The germline V gene encodes CDR1 KGHSH and CDR2 LQKENI. Trimming removed 1 base from V and 0 bases from J; junction bases left unmatched: 3. The CDR3 sequence is 16 residues long. Written as DNA, the CDR3 is TGTGCCAGCTCACCACAGGGGGCGGGTAGCAATCAGCCCCAGCATTTT. It codes for CASSPQGAGSNQPQHF.

CDR3 amino acids: CASSLGQYNEQFF. CDR3 nucleotides: TGTGCCAGCAGCTTAGGACAGTACAATGAGCAGTTCTTC. The chain has TRBV11-3 and TRBJ2-1; weak D call: TRBD1 (5 bases). The CDR3 totals 13 residues. V lost 1 base, J lost 4 bases, and 5 bases lay in between. CDR1 and CDR2 (germline): SGHNT, YENEEA.

This chain connects TRBV6-5 to TRBJ1-4, with 10 nucleotides matching TRBD1. Germline trimming cut 2 bases from V and 4 bases from J; bases unmatched to any gene: 1. The CDR3 consists of 15 residues. Germline V gene data show CDR1 as MNHEY and CDR2 as SVGAGI. The CDR3 DNA reads as TGTGCCAGCAGTTACGGGGACAGGGGTAATGAAAAACTGTTTTTT. Its translation: CASSYGDRGNEKLFF.

The chain carries TRBV9 and TRBJ2-3; 14 bases are a match to TRBD2. The CDR3 consists of 18 residues. Trimming cost V 3 bases and J 2 bases; bases outside gene matches: 8. Germline V CDR1 and CDR2: SGDLS, YYNGEE. The CDR3 coding sequence is TGTGCCAGCAGCGGCCTGGGGACTAGCGGGAGACTCACAGATACGCAGTATTTT. This codes for CASSGLGTSGRLTDTQYF.

The gene calls are TRBV4-3 and TRBJ2-3; TRBD2 matches at 10 bases. The length of the CDR3 is 17 residues. Trimming removed 5 bases from V and 5 bases from J; junction bases left unmatched: 13. Germline V gives CDR1 LGHNA, CDR2 YSLEER. CDR3 region: CASSYRGSGGSGDTQYF. The CDR3 DNA reads as TGCGCCAGCAGCTACCGGGGTAGCGGGGGGTCTGGAGATACGCAGTATTTT.